This entry describes one TCR beta chain. The antigen remains unidentified. The data stem from a study of T cell responses to AZD1222 COVID-19 vaccine. The CDR3 consists of 15 residues. Germline CDR1 KGHSH, CDR2 LQKENI. The V gene lost 4 bases and the J gene lost 4 bases, with 14 bases spanning the gap. Findings of the study overall: Across spike, vaccine-associated CD4 TCRs were found, dominant at 160-218 and 743-854. Seropositive status at baseline applied to only six AZD1222 recipients. The study found Spike-specific TCR breadth and depth rose after two AZD1222 doses. The donor group comprised mostly white British people and more females; the analysis possibly underestimated clonal diversity.

The assay was immunoSEQ multiplex PCR, and TCRdb's table has in-frame clones only and misses some. Among 150,000 to 200,000 clones listed, around nine tenths were seen once. The TCR originated in an adult who received the MenACWY meningococcal vaccine as a control. Here the sequenced sample was peripheral blood, taken 28 days after the second dose of the MenACWY control vaccine. This chain joins TRBV18 and TRBJ2-1; possible D gene TRBD2, 5 bases. The CDR3 DNA reads as TGTGCCAGCTCACAGCGGAACAAAATTTACAATGAGCAGTTCTTC. Translating it yields CASSQRNKIYNEQFF. The whole variable domain, filled in from reference TRBV18 and TRBJ2-1, reads NAGVMQNPRHLVRRRGQEARLRCSPMKGHSHVYWYRQLPEEGLKFMVYLQKENIIDESGMPKERFSAEFPKEGPSILRIQQVVRGDSAAYFCASSQRNKIYNEQFFGPGTRLTVL.